This TCR beta chain was sequenced in a study of blood T cell repertoires in COVID-19. Researchers sorted participants into cohorts using their self-reported clinical history. Trimming removed 2 bases at V and 4 bases at J, with 11 bases between. This CDR3 is built from 14 residues. Germline CDR1 is LGHDT and CDR2 is YNNKEL (reference sequence). The authors' processing: Using reference gene primer amplification, nucleated cell counts were estimated. Only in-frame clones appear in the TCRdb table, and some are missing; sequencing was by immunoSEQ multiplex PCR. V and J calls plus clone size are reproduced from that table; the DNA served to infer D and trimming. The sample carries about 350,000 clones, more than 70% recorded once. Only one count was recorded for this clone.

The chain employs TRBV3-1 (or the pseudogene TRBV3-2) and TRBJ2-5, with no clear D. The sample consisted of PBMCs or T cells enriched from blood (not recorded which). The TCR comes from a young woman who had been exposed to COVID-19. Written as DNA, the CDR3 is TGTGCCAGCAGCCAACCAGGATTTCTAGAGACCCAGTACTTC. This encodes CASSQPGFLETQYF.